These T cell receptor beta chains were read from a single sample in a study of cytomegalovirus exposure and HLA in healthy donors. The protocol was immunoSEQ multiplex PCR, while the TCRdb copy is restricted to in-frame clones and leaves out a portion. The data contain about 180,000 clones, around 80% of them seen just once; the ten biggest clones take up 1.2% to 1.5%. The sample consisted of PBMCs. These receptors were obtained from a girl aged 5 to 17 in good health and CMV-seropositive. CDR3s include the opening cysteine and the closing phenylalanine or tryptophan. A D gene is named only where the DNA matches it firmly. The size field is filled for only some rows; it gives once, few, many or a size class.

J: TRBJ2-3; V: TRBV28; size: .; D: TRBD1; DNA: TGTGCCAGCAGTTTAGATTACAGGGGGAGATCAGATACGCAGTATTTT; CDR3: CASSLDYRGRSDTQYF
J: TRBJ2-7; V: TRBV13; size: .; D: TRBD1; DNA: TGTGCCAGCAGCTTTGGGGACAGGGGGCAGTACTTC; CDR3: CASSFGDRGQYF
J: TRBJ1-4; V: TRBV7-9; size: .; D: .; DNA: TGTGCCAGCAGCCCCGACGGGGTAGGAGAAAAACTATTTTTT; CDR3: CASSPDGVGEKLFF
J: TRBJ1-5; V: TRBV5-1; size: few; D: .; DNA: TGCGCCAGCAGCCCGGACAGCTATAGCAATCAGCCCCAGCATTTT; CDR3: CASSPDSYSNQPQHF
J: TRBJ1-1; V: TRBV10-2; size: few; D: .; DNA: TGCGCCAGCAGTGAATGGACAGTAACTGGGGCCACTGAAGCTTTCTTT; CDR3: CASSEWTVTGATEAFF
J: TRBJ1-1; V: TRBV5-1; size: .; D: TRBD1; DNA: TGCGCCAGCAGCTACGGACAGGGCCACACTGAAGCTTTCTTT; CDR3: CASSYGQGHTEAFF
J: TRBJ2-7; V: TRBV25-1; size: .; D: TRBD1; DNA: TGTGCCAGCAGTGAATTAGGGACAGGGGCCTACGAGCAGTACTTC; CDR3: CASSELGTGAYEQYF
J: TRBJ2-6; V: TRBV6-1; size: .; D: .; DNA: TGTACCAGCAGCACAGGGAACTCTGGGGCCAACGTCCTGACTTTC; CDR3: CTSSTGNSGANVLTF
J: TRBJ1-1; V: TRBV6-4; size: .; D: TRBD1; DNA: TGTGCCAGCAGTGCGCAGGGACAGGGTGAAGCTTTCTTT; CDR3: CASSAQGQGEAFF
J: TRBJ2-3; V: TRBV7-3; size: .; D: TRBD1; DNA: TGTGCCAGCAGCTTATCGCCTTTGGGACAGGGTAGGACAGATACGCAGTATTTT; CDR3: CASSLSPLGQGRTDTQYF
J: TRBJ2-7; V: TRBV30; size: .; D: TRBD2; DNA: TGTGCCTGGAGTGGGACTAGCGGAGTTTCCTACGAGCAGTACTTC; CDR3: CAWSGTSGVSYEQYF
J: TRBJ2-1; V: TRBV11-1; size: .; D: TRBD2; DNA: TGTGCCAGCAGCTTGCTAGCGGGAGGCTCGGGCTTCTACAATGAGCAGTTCTTC; CDR3: CASSLLAGGSGFYNEQFF
J: TRBJ1-2; V: TRBV23-1; size: .; D: TRBD1; DNA: TGCGCCAGCAGTCAAGGGACAGGAGAAACCCTCTATGGCTACACCTTC; CDR3: CASSQGTGETLYGYTF
J: TRBJ2-3; V: TRBV5-6; size: once; D: .; DNA: TGTGCCAGCAGCTGGGATCGGAGGAGCACAGATACGCAGTATTTT; CDR3: CASSWDRRSTDTQYF
J: TRBJ2-5; V: TRBV10-2; size: .; D: .; DNA: TGCGCCAGCAGTGAGCGTGGCCACCAAGAGACCCAGTACTTC; CDR3: CASSERGHQETQYF
J: TRBJ1-5; V: TRBV10-3; size: .; D: TRBD1; DNA: TGTGCCATCAGTGATGGGGATGGAGGGGGCGGCAATCAGCCCCAGCATTTT; CDR3: CAISDGDGGGGNQPQHF
J: TRBJ1-1; V: TRBV5-8; size: .; D: TRBD1; DNA: TGTGCCAGCAGCTCCGGACAGGGGATGAACACTGAAGCTTTCTTT; CDR3: CASSSGQGMNTEAFF
J: TRBJ2-3; V: TRBV15; size: .; D: .; DNA: TGTGCCACCAGCAGAGAGAGGACCCCCGTGGGGGCACATACGCAGTATTTT; CDR3: CATSRERTPVGAHTQYF
J: TRBJ2-3; V: TRBV10-1; size: .; D: TRBD1; DNA: TGCGCCAGCAGTGAGTCGACAGGGACAGACTTCACAGATACGCAGTATTTT; CDR3: CASSESTGTDFTDTQYF
J: TRBJ1-5; V: TRBV2; size: .; D: .; DNA: TGTGCCAGCGAGGATAGGATTAGTAATCAGCCCCAGCATTTT; CDR3: CASEDRISNQPQHF
J: TRBJ2-3; V: TRBV7-2; size: .; D: TRBD2; DNA: TGTGCCAGCAGCTTGAGCGGGACTAGCACAGATACGCAGTATTTT; CDR3: CASSLSGTSTDTQYF
J: TRBJ2-7; V: TRBV15; size: .; D: .; DNA: TGTGCCACCAGCAGAGACAGGGGAACTCCTTCGTTCTCCTACGAGCAGTACTTC; CDR3: CATSRDRGTPSFSYEQYF
J: TRBJ1-5; V: TRBV4-2; size: few; D: TRBD1; DNA: TGTGCCAGCAGCCAAGACTACCCTCAGGGGGCGGGTCAGCCCCAGCATTTT; CDR3: CASSQDYPQGAGQPQHF
J: TRBJ1-2; V: TRBV5-4; size: once; D: .; DNA: TGTGCCAGCAGCTTGGACGGTAACTATGGCTACACCTTC; CDR3: CASSLDGNYGYTF
J: TRBJ2-1; V: TRBV4-1; size: .; D: TRBD2; DNA: TGCGCCAGCAGTTTTCTCGGGGGGAATGAGCAGTTCTTC; CDR3: CASSFLGGNEQFF
J: TRBJ2-3; V: TRBV18; size: .; D: .; DNA: TGTGCCAGCTCACCAGCCCGACAGGCCCCTGGGTATTTT; CDR3: CASSPARQAPGYF
J: TRBJ1-2; V: TRBV29-1; size: .; D: TRBD1; DNA: TGCAGCGTCGGACAGGGAAAGGATGGCTACACCTTC; CDR3: CSVGQGKDGYTF
J: TRBJ2-7; V: TRBV5-1; size: once; D: TRBD1; DNA: TGCGCCAGCAGCATGGGAACAGGGGTTAACGAGCAGTACTTC; CDR3: CASSMGTGVNEQYF
J: TRBJ2-7; V: TRBV9; size: once; D: .; DNA: TGTGCCAGCAGCGTAGGTGTGAGCTACGAGCAGTACTTC; CDR3: CASSVGVSYEQYF
J: TRBJ2-7; V: TRBV5-4; size: .; D: TRBD1; DNA: TGTGCCAGCAGCTCCGGACAGGGGCCCTACGAGCAGTACTTC; CDR3: CASSSGQGPYEQYF
J: TRBJ1-1; V: TRBV25-1; size: .; D: TRBD1; DNA: TGTGCCAGCAGTGAAGCCTACAGGGGGCGCACTGAAGCTTTCTTT; CDR3: CASSEAYRGRTEAFF
J: TRBJ2-7; V: TRBV29-1; size: .; D: .; DNA: TGCAGCGTTGAGGCCCAGGGAACTTTCTCCTACGAGCAGTACTTC; CDR3: CSVEAQGTFSYEQYF
J: TRBJ2-1; V: TRBV19; size: .; D: .; DNA: TGTGCCAGTAATCCTAGAAAGGGGTACAATGAGCAGTTCTTC; CDR3: CASNPRKGYNEQFF
J: TRBJ2-7; V: TRBV29-1; size: .; D: .; DNA: TGCAGCGTTGAGGGGAGGATGTACGAGCAGTACTTC; CDR3: CSVEGRMYEQYF
J: TRBJ2-3; V: TRBV4-1; size: few; D: TRBD2; DNA: TGCGCCAGCAGCCCCCGCCGGACTAGCGGGAGGTTCAACCCCACAGATACGCAGTATTTT; CDR3: CASSPRRTSGRFNPTDTQYF
J: TRBJ1-4; V: TRBV19; size: .; D: .; DNA: TGTGCCAGTAGTGCCCTCCAGGATCTTAGTGAAAAACTGTTTTTT; CDR3: CASSALQDLSEKLFF
J: TRBJ1-2; V: TRBV6-1; size: .; D: TRBD1; DNA: TGTGCCAGCGGGACCCTCGGACAGGCCTATGGCTACACCTTC; CDR3: CASGTLGQAYGYTF
J: TRBJ1-2; V: TRBV9; size: .; D: .; DNA: TGTGCCAGCAGCGTAGTAGGAGGAGTTGGTGGCTACACCTTC; CDR3: CASSVVGGVGGYTF
J: TRBJ2-7; V: TRBV11-2; size: .; D: .; DNA: TGTGCCAGCAGCTTAGGAGGGCGGGCCCTCTCCTACGAGCAGTACTTC; CDR3: CASSLGGRALSYEQYF
J: TRBJ1-4; V: TRBV7-9; size: .; D: TRBD1; DNA: TGTTCCGGGAGACAGGGTGGGGAAAAACTGTTTTTT; CDR3: CSGRQGGEKLFF
J: TRBJ2-7; V: TRBV6-5; size: .; D: TRBD1; DNA: TGTGCCAGCAGTTACTCCCCAGGGGGCGGCGAGCAGTACTTC; CDR3: CASSYSPGGGEQYF